The 15 T cell receptor beta chains below all came from one sample that was sequenced in a study of OX40 agonist ivuxolimab in advanced cancers. Sequenced by immunoSEQ multiplex PCR; TCRdb stores in-frame clones only, minus some. The sample has under 200,000 clones; 94% are singletons. This specimen consisted of CD4+ or CD8+ T cells sorted from blood, obtained in a trial of the OX40 agonist ivuxolimab. All receptors come from an adult with an advanced solid tumor such as melanoma, head and neck, liver or kidney cancer.

This clone came up once. The chain links TRBV5-4 to TRBJ2-5; TRBD1 or TRBD2 may be the D gene (5 bases each). The CDR3 length is 14 residues. Trimming took 3 bases from V and 5 from J, leaving 14 bases between them. The V gene's germline CDR1 is SGHNT and CDR2 YYREEE (reference sequence). This CDR3 reads CASSSLRETETQYF. As DNA, the CDR3 is TGTGCCAGCAGCTCACTCAGGGAGACGGAGACCCAGTACTTC.

There are a few counts of this clone. This chain uses TRBV18 with TRBJ1-5; TRBD1 is a possible D gene (5 bases). Germline assignment: CDR1 KGHSH and CDR2 LQKENI. Trimming shortened V by 5 bases and J by 4 bases, and 9 bases separated the two germline ends. This CDR3 comprises 13 residues. The CDR3 is CASSSTVNQPQHF. The CDR3, as DNA: TGTGCCAGCTCATCGACAGTTAATCAGCCCCAGCATTTT.

The J gene is TRBJ1-4, the V gene TRBV19; possibly TRBD1 for D (5 bases). There are 14 residues in the CDR3. With 7 bases removed from V and 8 bases from J, the gap between germline ends came to 17 bases. CDR1 and CDR2 from the germline V gene are LNHDA and SQIVND (reference sequence). The CDR3 DNA reads TGTGCCAGTACCCTTCAGGGTTTGGAGGAAAAACTGTTTTTT. Protein sequence: CASTLQGLEEKLFF.

The chain combines TRBV10-1 with TRBJ2-5, with 14 bases matching TRBD2. Unmatched junction bases numbered 0, after V lost 2 bases and J lost 1 base. This CDR3 has 16 amino acids. The germline CDR1 and CDR2 sequences are WNHNN and SYGVQD (reference sequence). Here the CDR3 reads CASSEGLAGGQETQYF. CDR3 coding DNA: TGCGCCAGCAGTGAGGGACTAGCGGGGGGCCAAGAGACCCAGTACTTC.

This clone was recorded only once. This chain connects TRBV6-5 to TRBJ1-2; a weak D match, TRBD1 (6 bases). In germline, CDR1 is MNHEY, CDR2 SVGAGI. V was pared by 4 bases and J by 4 bases, with 19 bases between. The CDR3 has 16 residues. The DNA for the CDR3 is TGTGCCAGCAGTTCCCCCACGGGCAGGGGTTCCTATGGCTACACCTTC. It is translated as CASSSPTGRGSYGYTF.

Only a few counts were recorded for this clone. The rearrangement links TRBV19 to TRBJ1-1; D gene uncertain. The V and J ends lost 8 bases and 11 bases respectively, with 18 bases between them. Germline loops: CDR1 LNHDA, CDR2 SQIVND (reference sequence). This CDR3 has 12 amino acids. CDR3 protein: CASATRALQAFF. The CDR3 region has the DNA TGTGCCAGTGCTACCCGGGCCCTGCAGGCTTTCTTT. The variable domain in full, completed from reference TRBV19 and TRBJ1-1, reads DGGITQSPKYLFRKEGQNVTLSCEQNLNHDAMYWYRQDPGQGLRLIYYSQIVNDFQKGDIAEGYSVSREKKESFPLTVTSAQKNPTAFYLCASATRALQAFFGQGTRLTVV.

The V gene is TRBV7-2, the J gene TRBJ2-5; perhaps TRBD1 as D (6 bases). CDR1 and CDR2 (germline): SGHTA, FQGNSA. Trimming removed 6 bases from V and 2 bases from J, with 16 bases in between. The CDR3 extends over 15 amino acids. CDR3 loop: CASRRQVTTQETQYF. CDR3 DNA sequence: TGTGCCAGCAGAAGACAGGTTACCACACAAGAGACCCAGTACTTC.

The chain employs TRBV4-1 and TRBJ1-2; 7 positions match TRBD1. Germline CDR1 reads MGHRA; CDR2 reads YSYEKL. The ends lost 2 bases at V and 1 base at J; junction bases unmatched: 16. The CDR3 extends over 19 amino acids. CDR3 bases: TGCGCCAGCAGCCAACTCATCCCACGACAGGGCTTCCTTAACTATGGCTACACCTTC. Protein product: CASSQLIPRQGFLNYGYTF.

This chain uses TRBV7-2 with TRBJ2-1; a possible D gene is TRBD2 (5 bases). This CDR3 comprises 14 residues. Per the germline V gene, CDR1 is SGHTA and CDR2 is FQGNSA. V was trimmed by 1 base and J by 11 bases, leaving 15 bases between them. CDR3 loop: CASSLVRAGDKQFF. The CDR3 DNA is TGTGCCAGCAGCTTAGTACGGGCGGGTGATAAGCAGTTCTTC.

The rearrangement uses TRBV28 and TRBJ1-2; D gene unclear. Germline-derived CDR1 and CDR2 are MDHEN and SYDVKM. CDR3 length: 14 amino acids. With 4 bases removed from V and 1 base from J, the gap between germline ends came to 10 bases. The CDR3 here is CASSSPHGNYGYTF. The CDR3 coding sequence is TGTGCCAGCAGTTCTCCTCATGGTAACTATGGCTACACCTTC.

This clone has just one count. The J gene is TRBJ1-3, the V gene TRBV19; no definite D call. Per the germline V gene, CDR1 is LNHDA and CDR2 is SQIVND (reference sequence). V lost 7 bases to trimming and J lost 6 bases, with 13 bases between them. CDR3 length equals 13 residues. As DNA, the CDR3 is TGTGCCAGTACATTAACAGCAACAAACACCATATATTTT. It is translated as CASTLTATNTIYF.

This clone was counted a single time. This chain connects TRBV5-4 to TRBJ2-5, with D unresolved. The CDR3 is 14 residues long. The germline V and J ends were trimmed by 0 bases and 1 base, with 7 bases remaining between them. Germline CDR1 and CDR2: SGHNT and YYREEE (reference sequence). The CDR3 sequence is CASSLGQSQETQYF. The DNA of the CDR3 is TGTGCCAGCAGCTTGGGTCAGTCCCAAGAGACCCAGTACTTC.

CDR3: CASSFRDRGTEKLFF. CDR3 DNA sequence: TGTGCCAGCAGTTTCCGGGACAGGGGGACTGAAAAACTGTTTTTT. This chain links TRBV6-5 with TRBJ1-4; 11 bases agree with TRBD1. In germline, CDR1 is MNHEY, CDR2 SVGAGI. V trimming: 4 bases; J trimming: 7 bases; junction bases outside the gene matches: 5. The CDR3 is 15 residues long.

The genes are TRBV10-3 and TRBJ2-7; 8 nucleotides agree with TRBD2. Germline loops: CDR1 ENHRY, CDR2 SYGVKD. The CDR3 has 15 residues. V lost 6 bases, J lost 7 bases, and 14 bases stayed unmatched. The CDR3 bases are TGTGCCATCAGCCGTTCACTAGCGGCGCAAGGAGAGCAGTACTTC. This translates into CAISRSLAAQGEQYF.

The rearrangement links TRBV7-9 to TRBJ1-1; D gene uncertain. There are 11 residues in the CDR3. The germline V gene encodes CDR1 SEHNR and CDR2 FQNEAQ (reference sequence). V was cut by 8 bases and J by 5 bases, with 9 bases left in between. The CDR3 reads CASQTRTEAFF. CDR3 nucleotide sequence: TGTGCCAGCCAGACCCGGACTGAAGCTTTCTTT.